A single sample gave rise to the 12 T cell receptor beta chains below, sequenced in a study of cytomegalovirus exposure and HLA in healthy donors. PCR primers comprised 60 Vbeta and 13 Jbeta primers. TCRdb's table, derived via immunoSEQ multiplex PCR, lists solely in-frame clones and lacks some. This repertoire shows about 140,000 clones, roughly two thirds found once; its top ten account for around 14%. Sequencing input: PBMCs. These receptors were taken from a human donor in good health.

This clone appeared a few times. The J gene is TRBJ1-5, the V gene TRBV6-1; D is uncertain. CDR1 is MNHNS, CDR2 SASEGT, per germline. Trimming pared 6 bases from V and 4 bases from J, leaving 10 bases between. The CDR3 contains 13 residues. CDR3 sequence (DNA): TGTGCCAGCAGCGACCAGAGGAATCAGCCCCAGCATTTT. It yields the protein CASSDQRNQPQHF.

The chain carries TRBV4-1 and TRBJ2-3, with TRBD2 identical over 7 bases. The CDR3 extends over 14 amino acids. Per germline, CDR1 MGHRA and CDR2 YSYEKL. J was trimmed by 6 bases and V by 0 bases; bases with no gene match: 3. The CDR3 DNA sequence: TGCGCCAGCAGCCAAGAAGGGCGGGGGGATACGCAGTATTTT. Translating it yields CASSQEGRGDTQYF.

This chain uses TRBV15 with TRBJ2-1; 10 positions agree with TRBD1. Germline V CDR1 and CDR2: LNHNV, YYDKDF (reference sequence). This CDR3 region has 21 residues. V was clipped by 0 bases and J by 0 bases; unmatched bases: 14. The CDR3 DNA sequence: TGTGCCACCAGCAGAGAGACAGGGACAGGGGTAGGTCAAAGCTCCTACAATGAGCAGTTCTTC. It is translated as CATSRETGTGVGQSSYNEQFF.

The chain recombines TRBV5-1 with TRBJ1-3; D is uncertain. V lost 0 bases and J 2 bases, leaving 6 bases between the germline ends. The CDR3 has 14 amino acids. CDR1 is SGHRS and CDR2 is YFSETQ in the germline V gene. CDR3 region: CASSLAQAGNTIYF. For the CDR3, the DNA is TGCGCCAGCAGCTTGGCCCAGGCTGGAAACACCATATATTTT.

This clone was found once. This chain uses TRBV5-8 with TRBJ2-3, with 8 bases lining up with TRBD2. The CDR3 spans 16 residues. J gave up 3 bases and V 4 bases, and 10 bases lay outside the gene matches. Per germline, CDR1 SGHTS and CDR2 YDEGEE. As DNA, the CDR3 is TGTGCCAGCAGCGCCGGCGGTAGCGGGACTACAGATACGCAGTATTTT. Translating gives CASSAGGSGTTDTQYF.

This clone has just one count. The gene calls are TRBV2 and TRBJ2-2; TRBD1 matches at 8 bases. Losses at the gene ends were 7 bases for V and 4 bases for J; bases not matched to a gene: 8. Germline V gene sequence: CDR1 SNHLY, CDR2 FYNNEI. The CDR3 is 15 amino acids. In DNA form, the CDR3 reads TGTGCCAGCACCATAACAGGGGGGACCACCGGGGAGCTGTTTTTT. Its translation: CASTITGGTTGELFF. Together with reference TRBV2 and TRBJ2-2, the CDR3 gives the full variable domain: EPEVTQTPSHQVTQMGQEVILRCVPISNHLYFYWYRQILGQKVEFLVSFYNNEISEKSEIFDDQFSVERPDGSNFTLKIRSTKLEDSAMYFCASTITGGTTGELFFGEGSRLTVL.

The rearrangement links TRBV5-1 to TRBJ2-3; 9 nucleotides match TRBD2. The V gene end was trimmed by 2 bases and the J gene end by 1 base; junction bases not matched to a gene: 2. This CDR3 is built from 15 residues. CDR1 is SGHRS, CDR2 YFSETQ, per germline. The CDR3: CASSLAGGGTDTQYF. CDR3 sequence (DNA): TGCGCCAGCAGCTTAGCGGGAGGAGGCACAGATACGCAGTATTTT. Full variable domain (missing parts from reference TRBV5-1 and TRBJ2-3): KAGVTQTPRYLIKTRGQQVTLSCSPISGHRSVSWYQQTPGQGLQFLFEYFSETQRNKGNFPGRFSGRQFSNSRSEMNVSTLELGDSALYLCASSLAGGGTDTQYFGPGTRLTVL.

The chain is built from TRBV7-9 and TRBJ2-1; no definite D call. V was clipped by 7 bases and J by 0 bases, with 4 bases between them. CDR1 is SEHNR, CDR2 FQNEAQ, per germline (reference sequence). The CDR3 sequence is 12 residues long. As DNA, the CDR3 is TGTGCCAGCACTCCCTCCTACAATGAGCAGTTCTTC. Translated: CASTPSYNEQFF.

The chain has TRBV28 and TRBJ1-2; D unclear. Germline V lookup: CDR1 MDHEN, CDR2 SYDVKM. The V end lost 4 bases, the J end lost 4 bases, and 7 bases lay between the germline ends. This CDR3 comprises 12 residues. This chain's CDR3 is CASSSQAYGYTF. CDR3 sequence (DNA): TGTGCCAGCAGTTCGCAGGCCTATGGCTACACCTTC.

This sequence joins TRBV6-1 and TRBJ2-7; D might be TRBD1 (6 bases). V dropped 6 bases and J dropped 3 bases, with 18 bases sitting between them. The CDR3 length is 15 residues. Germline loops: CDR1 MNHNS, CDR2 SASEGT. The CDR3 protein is CASSQQGPAVYEQYF. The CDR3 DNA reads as TGTGCCAGCAGCCAACAGGGCCCCGCGGTCTACGAGCAGTACTTC.

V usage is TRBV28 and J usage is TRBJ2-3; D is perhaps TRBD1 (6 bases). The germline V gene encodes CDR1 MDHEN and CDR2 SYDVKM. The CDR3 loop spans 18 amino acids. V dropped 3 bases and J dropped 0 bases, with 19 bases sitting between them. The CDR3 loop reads CASSFSGSGQHSTDTQYF. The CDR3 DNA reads TGTGCCAGCAGTTTTTCGGGATCCGGACAGCATAGCACAGATACGCAGTATTTT.

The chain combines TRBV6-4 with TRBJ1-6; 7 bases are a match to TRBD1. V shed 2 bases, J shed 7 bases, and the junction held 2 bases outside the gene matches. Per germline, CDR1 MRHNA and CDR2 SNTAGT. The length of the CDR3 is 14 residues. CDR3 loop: CASSDGQENSPLHF. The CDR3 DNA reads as TGTGCCAGCAGTGACGGACAGGAAAATTCACCCCTCCACTTT.